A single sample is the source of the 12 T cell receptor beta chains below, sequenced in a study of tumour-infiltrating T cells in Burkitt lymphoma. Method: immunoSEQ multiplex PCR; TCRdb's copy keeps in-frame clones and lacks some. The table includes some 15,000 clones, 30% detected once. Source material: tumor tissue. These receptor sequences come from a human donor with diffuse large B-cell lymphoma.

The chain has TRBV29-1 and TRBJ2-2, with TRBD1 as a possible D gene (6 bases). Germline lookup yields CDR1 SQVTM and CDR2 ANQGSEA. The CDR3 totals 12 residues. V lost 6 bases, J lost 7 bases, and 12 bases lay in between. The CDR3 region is CSVIRGSGELFF. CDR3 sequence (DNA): TGCAGCGTGATCAGGGGTAGCGGGGAGCTGTTTTTT.

CDR3 loop: CAISEFAVGETQYF. The DNA for the CDR3 is TGTGCCATCAGTGAGTTCGCGGTGGGGGAGACCCAGTACTTC. This chain connects TRBV10-3 to TRBJ2-5; D uncertain. This CDR3 comprises 14 residues. V was pared by 1 base and J by 5 bases, with 11 bases between. Germline V gene sequence: CDR1 ENHRY, CDR2 SYGVKD.

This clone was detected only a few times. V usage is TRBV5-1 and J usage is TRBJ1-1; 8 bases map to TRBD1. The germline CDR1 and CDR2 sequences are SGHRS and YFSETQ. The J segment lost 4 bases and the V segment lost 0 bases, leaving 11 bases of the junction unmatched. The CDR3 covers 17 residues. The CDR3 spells CASSLVPRRGLPTEAFF. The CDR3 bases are TGCGCCAGCAGCTTGGTTCCGCGCAGGGGGCTTCCCACTGAAGCTTTCTTT.

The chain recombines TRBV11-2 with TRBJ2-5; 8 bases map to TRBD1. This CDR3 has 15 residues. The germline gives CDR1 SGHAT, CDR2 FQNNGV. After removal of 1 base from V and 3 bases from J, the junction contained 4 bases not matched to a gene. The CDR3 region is CASSLATTGEETQYF. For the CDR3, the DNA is TGTGCCAGCAGCTTAGCTACGACAGGGGAAGAGACCCAGTACTTC.

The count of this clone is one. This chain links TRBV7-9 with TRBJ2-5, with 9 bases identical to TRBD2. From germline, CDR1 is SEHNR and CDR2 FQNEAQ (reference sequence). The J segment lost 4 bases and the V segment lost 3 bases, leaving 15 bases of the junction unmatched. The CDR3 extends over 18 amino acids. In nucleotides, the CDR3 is TGTGCCAGCAGCTTCAGTCCTGTGGAGATTAGCGGGAGAGAGACCCAGTACTTC. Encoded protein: CASSFSPVEISGRETQYF.

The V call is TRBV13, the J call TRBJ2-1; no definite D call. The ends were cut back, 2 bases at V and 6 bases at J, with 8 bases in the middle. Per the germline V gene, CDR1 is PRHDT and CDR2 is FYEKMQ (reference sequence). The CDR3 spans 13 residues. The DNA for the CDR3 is TGTGCCAGCAGCTTATCCCCTCCCAATGAGCAGTTCTTC. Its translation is CASSLSPPNEQFF.

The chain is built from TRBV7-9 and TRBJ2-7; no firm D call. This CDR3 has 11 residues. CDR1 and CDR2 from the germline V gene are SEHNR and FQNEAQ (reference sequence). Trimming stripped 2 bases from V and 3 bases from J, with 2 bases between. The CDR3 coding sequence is TGTGCCAGCAGCTTACGCTACGAGCAGTACTTC. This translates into CASSLRYEQYF.

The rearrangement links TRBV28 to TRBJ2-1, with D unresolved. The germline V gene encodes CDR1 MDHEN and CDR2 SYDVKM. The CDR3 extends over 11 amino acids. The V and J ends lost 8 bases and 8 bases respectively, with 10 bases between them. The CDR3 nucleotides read TGTGCCAGCCGGCGCATCCATGAGCAGTTCTTC. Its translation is CASRRIHEQFF.

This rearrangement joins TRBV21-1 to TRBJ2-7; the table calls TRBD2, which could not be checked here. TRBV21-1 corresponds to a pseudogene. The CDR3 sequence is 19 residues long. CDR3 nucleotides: TGTGCCAGCAGCAAAGTAACCCTAAGGAAGCGGGAGGTTTACTACGAGCAGTACTTC. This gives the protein CASSKVTLRKREVYYEQYF.

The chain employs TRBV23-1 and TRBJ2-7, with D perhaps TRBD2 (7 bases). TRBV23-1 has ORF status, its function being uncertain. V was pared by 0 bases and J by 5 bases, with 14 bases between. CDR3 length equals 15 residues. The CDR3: CASSQSAGAGNEQYF. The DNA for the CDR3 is TGCGCCAGCAGTCAATCGGCGGGGGCAGGGAACGAGCAGTACTTC.

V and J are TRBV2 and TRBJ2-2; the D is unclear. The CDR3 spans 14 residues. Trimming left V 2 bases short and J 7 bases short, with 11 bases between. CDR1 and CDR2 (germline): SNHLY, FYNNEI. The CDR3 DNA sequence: TGTGCCAGCAGTGAATCAGGAGTAAACGGGGAGCTGTTTTTT. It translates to CASSESGVNGELFF.

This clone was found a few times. The CDR3 sequence is CASSGDSLGSYEQYF. The DNA of the CDR3 is TGTGCCAGCAGCGGGGACAGCCTAGGCTCCTACGAGCAGTACTTC. V gene TRBV5-6 combines with J gene TRBJ2-7; TRBD1 matches at 7 bases. Looked up from germline, CDR1 is SGHDT and CDR2 is YYEEEE. The CDR3 has 15 amino acids. After removal of 4 bases from V and 0 bases from J, the junction contained 7 bases not matched to a gene.